This T cell receptor (beta chain) stems from a study of T cells after yellow fever vaccination. Study results and caveats: Boosting was followed by the reappearance of most primary-vaccination clones (just under 98% CD4, about 88% CD8). FACS-sorted repertoires could harbor abundant contaminating bulk-population clonotypes.

TCRdb re-derived calls from the 5' RACE reads in MiXCR, one entry per CDR3 protein. The sample has over 300,000 distinct CDR3 sequences; about 4% are singletons. Note on this clonotype: No antigen is known for it.

The CDR3 spans 12 residues. Germline CDR1 is MDHEN and CDR2 is SYDVKM. V shed 7 bases and J shed 8 bases, with 14 bases lying between them. This material consisted of PBMCs, taken 5 days after the yellow fever booster vaccination. This chain connects TRBV28 to TRBJ2-5, with a tentative D call TRBD2 (5 bases). The TCR sequence derives from a man aged 18 to 30 who received the YFV17D yellow fever vaccine. The CDR3 loop is CASTLGEGTQYF. The CDR3 nucleotides are TGTGCCAGCACCCTGGGAGAGGGTACCCAGTACTTC.